What follows are 7 T cell receptor beta chains derived from one specimen sequenced in a study of CD8+ T cells in alopecia areata. Extraction and reverse transcription of RNA yielded cDNA as the sequencing template. Only in-frame clones appear in the TCRdb table, and some are missing; sequencing was by immunoSEQ multiplex PCR. The sample carries 200,000 to 250,000 clones, about three fifths recorded once. As to treatment: oral pan-JAK inhibitor, 5-10 mg twice daily. This material consisted of CD4+ T cells sorted from blood, taken at week 4, from a patient treated with tofacitinib. The receptors stem from a human donor with alopecia areata.

This clone has only one observation. The gene calls are TRBV29-1 and TRBJ1-5, with D possibly matching TRBD1 (5 bases). Between the trimmed V and J ends, which lost 1 base and 3 bases, there was a span of 7 bases. The germline gives CDR1 SQVTM, CDR2 ANQGSEA. The CDR3 loop spans 13 amino acids. The chain's CDR3 is CSVEVGPNQPQHF. In DNA form, the CDR3 reads TGCAGCGTTGAAGTGGGACCCAATCAGCCCCAGCATTTT.

This clone was recorded only once. The chain recombines TRBV12-5 with TRBJ2-1; D remains unclear. CDR1 LGHNT and CDR2 FRNRAP come from the germline V gene. The V gene lost 6 bases and the J gene lost 9 bases, with 12 bases spanning the gap. There are 12 residues in the CDR3. This CDR3 is CASGLYVGEQFF. The CDR3 DNA follows: TGTGCTAGTGGACTTTACGTCGGTGAGCAGTTCTTC. Full variable domain (remainder filled in from reference TRBV12-5 and TRBJ2-1): DARVTQTPRHKVTEMGQEVTMRCQPILGHNTVFWYRQTMMQGLELLAYFRNRAPLDDSGMPKDRFSAEMPDATLATLKIQPSEPRDSAVYFCASGLYVGEQFFGPGTRLTVL.

The J gene is TRBJ1-2, the V gene TRBV12-5, with D possibly being TRBD1 (5 bases). Looked up from germline, CDR1 is LGHNT and CDR2 is FRNRAP. V dropped 0 bases and J dropped 8 bases, with 10 bases sitting between them. The CDR3 length is 13 residues. The CDR3 DNA reads as TGTGCTAGTGGTTTGGTAGGGGTAGAAGGCTACACCTTC. Residues: CASGLVGVEGYTF.

The chain recombines TRBV7-9 with TRBJ1-2; D ambiguous. Germline V CDR1 and CDR2: SEHNR, FQNEAQ (reference sequence). The CDR3 sequence is 13 residues long. Trimming shortened V by 5 bases and J by 8 bases, and 15 bases separated the two germline ends. Written as DNA, the CDR3 is TGTGCCAGCAGCCCACGAGCCTCAATGGGCTACACCTTC. Translation gives CASSPRASMGYTF.

This clone turned up a few times. The CDR3, as DNA: TGTGCCAGCCGCCATTGGGAGGCTAGCGACTACAATGAGCAGTTCTTC. Amino acids: CASRHWEASDYNEQFF. The genes are TRBV2 and TRBJ2-1; D may be TRBD2 (6 bases). This CDR3 has 16 amino acids. Trimming pared 8 bases from V and 3 bases from J, leaving 20 bases between. Germline CDR1 is SNHLY and CDR2 is FYNNEI.

The chain has TRBV12-5 and TRBJ2-3, with D unclear. The CDR3 runs 15 residues. Per the germline V gene, CDR1 is LGHNT and CDR2 is FRNRAP. Trimming pared 1 base from V and 2 bases from J, leaving 10 bases between. CDR3 sequence reads: CASGLDEGITDTQYF. The CDR3 region has the DNA TGTGCTAGTGGTTTGGATGAAGGAATCACAGATACGCAGTATTTT.

This clone showed up just once. The chain employs TRBV30 and TRBJ1-2, with D uncertain. Germline lookup yields CDR1 GTSNPN and CDR2 SVGIG (reference sequence). This CDR3 contains 14 residues. Trimming removed 4 bases from V and 0 bases from J, with 12 bases in between. DNA of the CDR3: TGTGCCTGGATTCCACCGACCACTAACTATGGCTACACCTTC. Translating gives CAWIPPTTNYGYTF.